The 26 T cell receptor beta chains in this list originate from one sample, sequenced in a study of blood T cell repertoires in COVID-19. The data were produced by immunoSEQ multiplex PCR, yet TCRdb's version contains in-frame clones alone and is incomplete. The sample lists hundreds of thousands of clones, roughly 89% occurring once. Material: PBMCs or T cells enriched from blood (not recorded which). The source is a woman between 18 and 29 years old with acute COVID-19.

J is TRBJ2-7 and V is TRBV19; possibly TRBD2 for D (6 bases). Germline V gives CDR1 LNHDA, CDR2 SQIVND (reference sequence). This CDR3 comprises 13 residues. V was shortened by 5 bases and J by 6 bases, with 14 bases between the two germline ends. This chain's CDR3 is CASSQGSGGEQYF. The CDR3 DNA reads as TGTGCCAGTAGTCAAGGTAGCGGTGGCGAGCAGTACTTC.

The chain is built from TRBV7-2 and TRBJ2-1; 8 bases fit TRBD1. This CDR3 has 15 amino acids. V gave up 5 bases and J gave up 2 bases; unmatched junction bases: 5. Germline loops: CDR1 SGHTA, CDR2 FQGNSA. In DNA, the CDR3 is TGTGCCAGCAGCGCAGGACAGGGCGCCTACAATGAGCAGTTCTTC. It is translated as CASSAGQGAYNEQFF.

This chain uses TRBV5-1 with TRBJ1-6; D gene uncertain. V was clipped by 0 bases and J by 10 bases, with 11 bases between them. There are 14 residues in the CDR3. Germline CDR1 reads SGHRS; CDR2 reads YFSETQ. The CDR3 nucleotides read TGCGCCAGCAGCTTGGTCGGGGAGGGATCACCCCTCCACTTT. Protein product: CASSLVGEGSPLHF.

In this sample, this clone turned up once. This rearrangement joins TRBV19 to TRBJ2-2; D perhaps matches TRBD2 (6 bases). The CDR3 totals 16 residues. In germline, CDR1 is LNHDA, CDR2 SQIVND (reference sequence). Trimming shortened V by 1 base and J by 4 bases, and 13 bases separated the two germline ends. The CDR3 DNA reads as TGTGCCAGTAGTATAGGACTAGGGTTGATCACCGGGGAGCTGTTTTTT. It is translated as CASSIGLGLITGELFF.

V gene TRBV5-1 combines with J gene TRBJ1-1; 9 positions agree with TRBD1. J was trimmed by 2 bases and V by 7 bases; bases with no gene match: 6. The CDR3 length is 14 residues. Germline CDR1 reads SGHRS; CDR2 reads YFSETQ. CDR3 in DNA: TGCGCCAGCGCGGGGACAGGGCAAAACACTGAAGCTTTCTTT. Amino acids: CASAGTGQNTEAFF.

This chain connects TRBV30 to TRBJ1-6; D ambiguous. Germline loops: CDR1 GTSNPN, CDR2 SVGIG (reference sequence). Trimming removed 1 base from V and 9 bases from J, with 10 bases in between. This CDR3 is built from 13 residues. The DNA for the CDR3 is TGTGCCTGGAGTGCGATAGGCGGTTCACCCCTCCACTTT. It translates to CAWSAIGGSPLHF. Based on the CDR3 plus reference TRBV30 and TRBJ1-6, the full variable domain is SQTIHQWPATLVQPVGSPLSLECTVEGTSNPNLYWYRQAAGRGLQLLFYSVGIGQISSEVPQNLSASRPQDRQFILSSKKLLLSDSGFYLCAWSAIGGSPLHFGNGTRLTVT.

The gene calls are TRBV5-1 and TRBJ2-7, with TRBD2 matching 10 bases. In germline, CDR1 is SGHRS, CDR2 YFSETQ. V gave up 4 bases and J gave up 3 bases; unmatched junction bases: 13. This CDR3 is built from 17 residues. The CDR3 region is CASSEVWTSGRNYEQYF. The CDR3 DNA follows: TGCGCCAGCAGCGAGGTCTGGACTAGCGGTCGCAACTACGAGCAGTACTTC. The full variable domain, its missing parts supplied by reference TRBV5-1 and TRBJ2-7, is KAGVTQTPRYLIKTRGQQVTLSCSPISGHRSVSWYQQTPGQGLQFLFEYFSETQRNKGNFPGRFSGRQFSNSRSEMNVSTLELGDSALYLCASSEVWTSGRNYEQYFGPGTRLTVT.

The J gene is TRBJ2-5, the V gene TRBV6-5; TRBD1 is a possible D gene (6 bases). Germline values: CDR1 MNHEY, CDR2 SVGAGI. With 2 bases removed from V and 4 bases from J, the gap between germline ends came to 11 bases. The CDR3 is 14 residues long. The CDR3, as DNA: TGTGCCAGCAGTTACCAACAGGGTGGAGAGACCCAGTACTTC. It translates to CASSYQQGGETQYF.

V and J are TRBV4-1 and TRBJ2-1; 13 bases are shared with TRBD2. The CDR3 sequence is 15 residues long. After removal of 3 bases from V and 8 bases from J, the junction contained 4 bases not matched to a gene. Germline lookup yields CDR1 MGHRA and CDR2 YSYEKL. CDR3 loop: CASSQAGLAGDEQFF. CDR3 DNA sequence: TGCGCCAGCAGCCAGGCCGGACTAGCGGGAGATGAGCAGTTCTTC.

The rearrangement joins TRBV10-2 to TRBJ2-1, with D unclear. Between the trimmed V and J ends, which lost 7 bases and 1 base, there was a span of 8 bases. The CDR3 consists of 13 residues. Germline V lookup: CDR1 WSHSY, CDR2 SAAADI. The CDR3 sequence: CASKSLSYNEQFF. CDR3 in DNA: TGCGCCAGCAAGTCCCTATCCTACAATGAGCAGTTCTTC.

The chain joins TRBV3-1 (or the pseudogene TRBV3-2) to TRBJ2-3; no firm D call. This CDR3 has 12 amino acids. Trimming removed 4 bases from V and 9 bases from J, with 11 bases in between. Germline assignment: CDR1 LGHDT and CDR2 YNNKEL (reference sequence). CDR3 sequence: CASSPLPGTQYF. CDR3 nucleotides: TGTGCCAGCAGCCCACTACCCGGAACGCAGTATTTT.

The sample holds one count of this clone. This chain uses TRBV18 with TRBJ1-4; the match to TRBD1 covers 8 bases. Germline assignment: CDR1 KGHSH and CDR2 LQKENI. With V trimmed by 3 bases and J by 6 bases, 0 bases remained unmatched. This CDR3 has 13 residues. The CDR3 spells CASSPDRDEKLFF. The CDR3 DNA reads TGTGCCAGCTCACCGGACAGGGATGAAAAACTGTTTTTT.

J is TRBJ2-3 and V is TRBV27, with 10 bases aligning to TRBD2. Germline-derived CDR1 and CDR2 are MNHEY and SMNVEV (reference sequence). After removal of 5 bases from V and 5 bases from J, the junction contained 4 bases not matched to a gene. CDR3 length: 14 amino acids. CDR3 DNA sequence: TGTGCCAGCAGTCAACTAGCGGGGTTAGATACGCAGTATTTT. It specifies CASSQLAGLDTQYF.

The chain couples TRBV5-1 to TRBJ2-1; 9 bases line up with TRBD2. Germline V gene lookup returns CDR1 SGHRS and CDR2 YFSETQ. V lost 0 bases and J lost 4; bases outside the gene matches: 2. This CDR3 region has 15 residues. The CDR3 nucleotides read TGCGCCAGCAGCTTGGGTAGCGGGAGTTACAATGAGCAGTTCTTC. Its translation: CASSLGSGSYNEQFF.

This chain connects TRBV7-2 to TRBJ1-1; D is undetermined. Per germline, CDR1 SGHTA and CDR2 FQGNSA. CDR3 length: 15 residues. Deletions cut 5 bases from V and 4 bases from J, with 17 bases between. The CDR3 loop is CASSPEAVRITEAFF. CDR3 DNA sequence: TGTGCCAGCAGCCCAGAGGCGGTCCGGATCACTGAAGCTTTCTTT.

V usage is TRBV7-9 and J usage is TRBJ2-1, with a tentative D call TRBD2 (6 bases). Per germline, CDR1 SEHNR and CDR2 FQNEAQ (reference sequence). V lost 4 bases, J lost 9 bases, and 13 bases lay in between. The CDR3 has 13 residues. The CDR3 sequence is CASSSRLVCEQFF. As DNA, the CDR3 is TGTGCCAGCAGCTCCAGACTAGTGTGTGAGCAGTTCTTC.

The gene calls are TRBV28 and TRBJ2-3, with 8 positions matching TRBD2. J gave up 3 bases and V 6 bases, and 20 bases lay outside the gene matches. This CDR3 spans 19 amino acids. Germline assignment: CDR1 MDHEN and CDR2 SYDVKM. The CDR3 DNA sequence: TGTGCCAGCAGGCCCCGGATCGCTGGCGGGAGGCGGTTTACAGATACGCAGTATTTT. Encoded protein: CASRPRIAGGRRFTDTQYF.

J is TRBJ1-2 and V is TRBV11-2; 7 positions agree with TRBD1. CDR3 size: 13 residues. V lost 2 bases to trimming and J lost 8 bases; unmatched junction nucleotides: 5. Germline V gene sequence: CDR1 SGHAT, CDR2 FQNNGV. CDR3 in DNA: TGTGCCAGCAGCTTACGGCAGGGGGTCGGCTACACCTTC. Translation gives CASSLRQGVGYTF.

This clone has just one count. The chain couples TRBV5-6 to TRBJ2-3; TRBD2 aligns across 10 bases. This CDR3 is built from 16 residues. The germline gives CDR1 SGHDT, CDR2 YYEEEE. Trimming cost V 4 bases and J 8 bases; bases outside gene matches: 13. CDR3 residues: CASSIPLAGVEGTQYF. The CDR3, as DNA: TGTGCCAGCAGCATTCCTCTAGCGGGAGTTGAGGGTACGCAGTATTTT. The entire variable domain, with the rest obtained from reference TRBV5-6 and TRBJ2-3, is as follows: DAGVTQSPTHLIKTRGQQVTLRCSPKSGHDTVSWYQQALGQGPQFIFQYYEEEERQRGNFPDRFSGHQFPNYSSELNVNALLLGDSALYLCASSIPLAGVEGTQYFGPGTRLTVL.

The chain joins TRBV7-9 to TRBJ1-2, with TRBD1 matching 7 bases. The germline CDR1 and CDR2 sequences are SEHNR and FQNEAQ (reference sequence). V shed 4 bases and J 5 bases; nucleotides not matched to a gene: 4. The length of the CDR3 is 13 residues. This CDR3 reads CASSSTGRYGYTF. The CDR3 DNA reads TGTGCCAGCAGCTCGACAGGGCGGTATGGCTACACCTTC.

CDR3 residues: CASSQDGLAGGRIEQFF. CDR3 nucleotides: TGTGCCAGCAGCCAAGATGGCCTAGCGGGAGGGCGAATAGAGCAGTTCTTC. The V gene is TRBV4-2, the J gene TRBJ2-1; 12 bases are a match to TRBD2. The length of the CDR3 is 17 residues. Germline CDR1 and CDR2: LGHNA and YNFKEQ. J lost 10 bases, V lost 0 bases, and 10 bases had no gene match.

This chain joins TRBV12-5 and TRBJ2-7; tentatively, D is TRBD1 (6 bases). V lost 2 bases and J lost 5, with 28 bases in between. This CDR3 has 19 residues. Germline V lookup: CDR1 LGHNT, CDR2 FRNRAP. The CDR3 reads CASGLTGSGVSSWFDEQYF. Written as DNA, the CDR3 is TGTGCTAGTGGTTTGACCGGGTCAGGGGTTTCGTCCTGGTTCGACGAGCAGTACTTC.

This clone was observed once. J is TRBJ1-2 and V is TRBV5-4; D gene ambiguous. The CDR3 is 13 amino acids. Trimming stripped 4 bases from V and 6 bases from J, with 13 bases between. CDR1 SGHNT and CDR2 YYREEE come from the germline V gene (reference sequence). The CDR3 sequence is CASSDGGMHGYTF. The CDR3 nucleotides are TGTGCCAGCAGCGATGGAGGGATGCATGGCTACACCTTC.

The chain uses TRBV6-5 and TRBJ1-2; 8 bases map to TRBD1. Germline V gives CDR1 MNHEY, CDR2 SVGAGI. The CDR3 length is 13 residues. V shed 6 bases, J shed 2 bases, and the junction held 2 bases outside the gene matches. CDR3 sequence (DNA): TGTGCCAGCAGACAGGGGGTGAACTATGGCTACACCTTC. Encoded protein: CASRQGVNYGYTF.

The chain carries TRBV10-2 and TRBJ2-7; D perhaps matches TRBD1 (6 bases). Germline lookup yields CDR1 WSHSY and CDR2 SAAADI. The germline V and J ends were trimmed by 6 bases and 1 base, with 16 bases remaining between them. This CDR3 comprises 15 residues. CDR3 protein: CASRDPGTLSYEQYF. CDR3 DNA sequence: TGCGCCAGCAGAGATCCCGGGACACTTTCCTACGAGCAGTACTTC.

The chain recombines TRBV28 with TRBJ2-7, with TRBD1 matching 11 bases. This CDR3 contains 14 residues. Per the germline V gene, CDR1 is MDHEN and CDR2 is SYDVKM. After removal of 5 bases from V and 5 bases from J, the junction contained 5 bases not matched to a gene. CDR3 sequence reads: CASSAPGQGDEQYF. The CDR3 coding sequence is TGTGCCAGCAGTGCACCGGGACAGGGGGACGAGCAGTACTTC.